These T cell receptor beta chains were read from a single sample in a study of blood T cell repertoires in COVID-19. Sequencing used immunoSEQ multiplex PCR; TCRdb keeps in-frame clones, though not all of them. The sample includes some 110,000 clones, approximately 80% seen only once; the top ten take under 0.85%. Specimen: peripheral blood. The receptors were gathered from a woman between 70 and 85 years old with acute or convalescent COVID-19. Each CDR3 is given with its conserved first and last residue. Fields, in order: D gene, V gene, CDR3 length, J gene, CDR3 DNA, CDR3 protein. D genes are given only for firm matches.

NA	TRBV18	13	TRBJ1-1	TGTGCCAGCTCACTGGCCGGGGGGACTGAAGCTTTCTTT	CASSLAGGTEAFF
TRBD2	TRBV15	15	TRBJ2-3	TGTGCCACCAGCAGAGGTAGCGGGAGTAGAGATACGCAGTATTTT	CATSRGSGSRDTQYF
NA	TRBV24-1	16	TRBJ1-6	TGTGCCACCAGTGATCAGGGCCCTTCTTATAATTCACCCCTCCACTTT	CATSDQGPSYNSPLHF
NA	TRBV11-2	13	TRBJ1-2	TGTGCCAGCAGCTTAGCAGGAGGGAACGGCTACACCTTC	CASSLAGGNGYTF
NA	TRBV3-1/TRBV3-2	13	TRBJ1-2	TGTGCCAGCAGCCAATTAGGGGACTATGGCTACACCTTC	CASSQLGDYGYTF
NA	TRBV3-1/TRBV3-2	17	TRBJ2-3	TGTGCCAGCAGCCAAGTCCTTTCTAGCGCAGGCACAGATACGCAGTATTTT	CASSQVLSSAGTDTQYF
NA	TRBV6-5	15	TRBJ1-3	TGTGCCAGCAGTTACTCTAGACCGGGAGGAAACACCATATATTTT	CASSYSRPGGNTIYF
NA	TRBV5-1	15	TRBJ1-6	TGCGCCAGCAGCTTGGGGGGCATCGGAAATTCACCCCTCCACTTT	CASSLGGIGNSPLHF
NA	TRBV19	13	TRBJ1-1	TGTGCCAGTAGTACTACAGGACGGAGTAAAGCTTTCTTT	CASSTTGRSKAFF
NA	TRBV2	13	TRBJ1-1	TGTGCCAGCAAGATTCGGGTGAGGACTGAAGCTTTCTTT	CASKIRVRTEAFF
NA	TRBV6-1	13	TRBJ1-1	TGTGCCAGCAGTGAGGACGGGGACACTGAAGCTTTCTTT	CASSEDGDTEAFF